This TCR beta chain was sequenced in a study of blood T cell repertoires in COVID-19. The CDR3 covers 17 residues. Trimming shortened V by 5 bases and J by 3 bases, and 25 bases separated the two germline ends. CDR1 is GTSNPN and CDR2 is SVGIG in the germline V gene (reference sequence). Profiled with immunoSEQ multiplex PCR; TCRdb holds only in-frame clones, not every one. Among approximately 150,000 clones listed, around 84% were seen once. Source material: peripheral blood. The origin of this receptor is a human donor with acute or convalescent COVID-19. The donor label of this sample is uncertain. The chain has TRBV30 and TRBJ1-2; a weak D match, TRBD1 (5 bases). The CDR3: CAWVPGLLSIIDYGYTF. CDR3 nucleotide sequence: TGTGCCTGGGTCCCGGGACTCCTCTCTATTATAGACTATGGCTACACCTTC.